A selection of T cell receptor beta chains follows, all from one sample in a study of shared clonotypes between healthy human individuals. Some clones are missing from TCRdb's copy, which holds only in-frame ones; the method was immunoSEQ multiplex PCR. In the table there are around 1.6 million clones, 98% of which are singletons. Sequencing input: naive CD4+ T cells sorted from blood. These receptors all stem from a man aged 30-40 years in good health. Both conserved end residues are part of each CDR3.

j_call | v_call | cdr3_aa
TRBJ1-1 | TRBV2 | CASRRTGQMNTEAFF
TRBJ2-1 | TRBV10-3 | CAIRLDRDTYNEQFF
TRBJ2-5 | TRBV6-5 | CASRPSQETQYF
TRBJ2-7 | TRBV18 | CASSPGQRFYEQYF
TRBJ2-7 | TRBV5-1 | CASSLLAVSYEQYF
TRBJ2-7 | TRBV5-1 | CASSLSETSSSYEQYF
TRBJ2-1 | TRBV28 | CASSTGTVQFF
TRBJ1-2 | TRBV15 | CATSMVSGRYTF
TRBJ2-7 | TRBV7-9 | CASSLPGTPYEQYF
TRBJ1-2 | TRBV30 | CAWNGPQKTNYGYTF
TRBJ2-7 | TRBV10-3 | CAISETSYEQYF
TRBJ2-7 | TRBV9 | CASSVGVPDRPPYEQYF
TRBJ1-3 | TRBV7-2 | CASSWRGQGSGNTIYF
TRBJ2-2 | TRBV2 | CASSSRRGSGGPGELFF
TRBJ2-3 | TRBV19 | CASSVGTPTDTQYF
TRBJ1-5 | TRBV10-2 | CASSENAGMYSNQPQHF
TRBJ1-2 | TRBV19 | CASRPHIGRYGYTF
TRBJ2-2 | TRBV7-2 | CASSLLAGGTGELFF
TRBJ1-2 | TRBV7-8 | CASSPRQGARYGYTF